The source of this T cell receptor beta chain is a study of CD8 T cells in ankylosing spondylitis. A quantitative 5'-RACE method, one with molecular barcodes, was used to make TCR beta libraries. MiXCR, applied by TCRdb to the 5' RACE reads, yields one record per CDR3 protein. There are around 88,000 distinct CDR3 sequences in the sample; about 8.8% occur only once, and approximately 4.6% lies in the top ten. V lost 3 bases and J 9 bases, leaving 6 bases between the germline ends. The CDR3 is 10 amino acids. From germline, CDR1 is DFQATT and CDR2 SNEGSKA (reference sequence). Findings and limits, study-wide: Ankylosing spondylitis blood appeared to be characterized by a TCR beta motif of under 10 highly homologous variants. Prior work had noted some motif variants in reactive arthritis blood and synovial fluid.

As to this clonotype: The antigen remains unidentified.

The sample taken for sequencing was blood, either unsorted or a sorted T cell fraction (not recorded which). This receptor was taken from a male donor with ankylosing spondylitis or in good health (not recorded which). The gene calls are TRBV20-1 and TRBJ2-1; D is uncertain. The DNA for the CDR3 is TGCAGTGCTAGGGAAGTTGAGCAGTTCTTC. Encoded protein: CSAREVEQFF.